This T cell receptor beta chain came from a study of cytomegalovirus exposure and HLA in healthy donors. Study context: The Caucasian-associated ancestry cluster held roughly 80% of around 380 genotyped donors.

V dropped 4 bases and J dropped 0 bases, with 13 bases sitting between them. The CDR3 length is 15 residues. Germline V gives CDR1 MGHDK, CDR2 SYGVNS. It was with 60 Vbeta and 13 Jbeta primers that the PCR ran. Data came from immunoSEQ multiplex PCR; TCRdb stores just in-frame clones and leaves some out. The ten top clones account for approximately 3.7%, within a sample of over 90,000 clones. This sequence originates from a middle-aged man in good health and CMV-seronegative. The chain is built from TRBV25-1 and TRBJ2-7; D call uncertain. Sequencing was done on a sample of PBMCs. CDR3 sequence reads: CASSASQYSSYEQYF. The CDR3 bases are TGTGCCAGCAGTGCGTCCCAGTACAGCTCCTACGAGCAGTACTTC.